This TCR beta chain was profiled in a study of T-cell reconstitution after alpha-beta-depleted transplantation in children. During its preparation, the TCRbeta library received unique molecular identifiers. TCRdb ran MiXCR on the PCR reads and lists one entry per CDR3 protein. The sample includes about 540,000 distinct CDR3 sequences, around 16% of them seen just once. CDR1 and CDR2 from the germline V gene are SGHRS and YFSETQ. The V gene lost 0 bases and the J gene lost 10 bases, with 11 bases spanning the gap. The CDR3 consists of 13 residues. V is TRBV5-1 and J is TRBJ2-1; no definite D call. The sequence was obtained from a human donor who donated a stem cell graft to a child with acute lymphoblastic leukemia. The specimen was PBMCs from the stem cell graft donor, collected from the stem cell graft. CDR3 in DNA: TGCGCCAGCAGCTTGGAGCCTTTGGGAGAGCAGTTCTTC. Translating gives CASSLEPLGEQFF.